Here is one T cell receptor beta chain with its context. Its specific antigen is unknown. No base quality information exists; no much larger clone differs at one position. The library came from the immunoSEQ multiplex PCR assay. As stored in TCRdb, this immuneACCESS dataset retains in-frame rearrangements with V and J assigned. A fraction of the clones does not appear; measured against another copy, unresolved V genes explain less than half of the discrepancy, and the remainder lacks a known reason. The sample table lists 35,000 to 50,000 clones, 96% of them with a count of one. The biggest ten clones account for approximately 0.35% of the sample. Reading the germline V gene (reference sequence) gives CDR1 DFQATT and CDR2 SNEGSKA. Its CDR3 holds 11 amino acids, cysteine through phenylalanine. Only the CDR3 part of the read is kept: 33 bases, read in frame from the first base. This record belongs to a study of technical replicates of blood from several donors (dated by TCRdb to the late 2010s).

The sample taken for sequencing was T cells isolated from PBMCs. This TCR was recovered from a human donor in good health. The rearranged chain carries TRBV20-1 and TRBJ2-3; no D gene call is confident. The DNA sequence reads TGCAGCGTTTTAGGCACAGATACGCAGTATTTT. It translates as CSVLGTDTQYF.